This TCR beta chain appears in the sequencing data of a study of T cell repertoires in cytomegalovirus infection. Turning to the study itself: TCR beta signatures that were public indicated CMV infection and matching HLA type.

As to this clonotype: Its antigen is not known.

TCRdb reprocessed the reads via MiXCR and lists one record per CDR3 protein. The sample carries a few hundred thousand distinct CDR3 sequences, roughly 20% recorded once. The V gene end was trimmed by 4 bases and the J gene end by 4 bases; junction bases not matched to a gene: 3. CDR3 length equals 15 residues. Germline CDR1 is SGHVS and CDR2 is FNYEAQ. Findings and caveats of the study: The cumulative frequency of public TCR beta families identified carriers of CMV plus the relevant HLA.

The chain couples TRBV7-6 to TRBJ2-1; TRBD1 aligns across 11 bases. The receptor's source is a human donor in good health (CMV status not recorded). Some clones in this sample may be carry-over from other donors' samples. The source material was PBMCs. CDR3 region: CASSSGTGGYNEQFF. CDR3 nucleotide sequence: TGTGCCAGCAGCTCCGGGACAGGGGGTTACAATGAGCAGTTCTTC.